This T cell receptor beta chain was recorded in a study of T cell clonality in common variable immunodeficiency (dated by TCRdb to about 2015). Most of the CVID patients and most of the healthy controls were of Caucasian heritage. Heparinized peripheral whole blood samples of about 5 to 8 ml were collected from each donor. Genomic DNA from adults with common variable immune deficiency (CVID) and from healthy adult controls was used for sequencing of TCRbeta CDR3 repertoires. The control group was made up of roughly 22 healthy adult volunteers (approximately ten male and around 12 female) whose ages ranged from 23 to 66 years, with a mean age of 34. Diluted blood was subjected to density centrifugation over Hypaque 1077 or Ficoll-Paque for isolation of peripheral blood mononuclear cells. Genomic DNA was obtained from unsorted mononuclear cells using either Qiagen column purification or a centrifugation-based method.

CVID samples and control samples contributed equivalent amounts of genomic DNA as sequencing input. For every sample, a 60 bp segment covering the rearranged TCRbeta CDR3 region was amplified and then sequenced. The immunoSEQ assay, a bias-corrected multiplex PCR combined with high-throughput sequencing, was used for TCRbeta amplification. On the authors' methods: Each unique nucleotide sequence was treated as a clone and annotated with V, D and J genes, copy number and frequency. Sequences were labeled productive if in frame, and non-productive if out of frame or containing stop codons. As previously described, Shannon's entropy was used to calculate clonality. The predicted amino acid sequences of productive clones were used to derive the mean CDR3 Kyte-Doolittle hydropathy. Scaled V gene usage was hierarchically clustered using Manhattan distance and complete linkage with the R hclust function. Clone sharing by CDR3 amino acid sequence was assessed by resampling 12 repertoires per group over 100 rounds. The repertoires were searched for 55 to 75 published EBV-specific and around 240 published CMV-specific TCRbeta sequences. Analysis left out a couple of CVID samples that produced under 10,000 sequences, so a few dozen CVID repertoires remained. Sourced from immuneACCESS, this table was stored by TCRdb with only in-frame sequences that have V and J called. A share of the clones is absent; for the studies checked, an unresolved V gene accounts for under half, and the remainder has no known explanation. V and J calls and clone size come straight from that table; D and trimming were deduced from the DNA. The table notes roughly 52,000 clones here, none of them singletons. The leading ten clones occupy about 3.4% of the sample.

Remarks on this clone: This receptor's antigen is unknown. From the germline J gene comes the end of the CDR3, since the read stops 3 residues before it.

What the work shows at the level of the full study, not this receptor alone: Fewer TCRbeta clones were shared among CVID subjects than among healthy controls (p < 0.0001). Differences among patients in the CVID cohort limited the correlations between repertoire features and clinical complications. Increased TCRbeta clonality was found in CVID subjects compared with healthy controls (t-test p = 0.018), with the increase being most characteristic of about a third of subjects. According to the authors, finding the cause of the higher clonality in CVID would require sequencing the repertoires of T cell subpopulations. Although equal DNA input was used, an average of roughly 85,000 unique sequences per sample was obtained for controls, compared with about 30,000 for CVID samples. Reportedly, TCRbeta sequences from CVID had fewer deletions and N-nucleotide insertions, and highly modified clones with 13 or more V deletions were absent from CVID.

The CDR3 contains 14 residues, cysteine and phenylalanine counted. Only the CDR3 bases that were read are kept: 33 of them, in frame from base 1. CDR1 and CDR2 were assigned from the germline V gene as MNHEY and SVGEGT. V sheds 2 bases and J sheds 3 bases, leaving 11 bases between their ends. This clonotype was sampled from a person between 18 and 70 years old in good health. Sequenced: peripheral blood mononuclear cells. The rearrangement joined TRBV6-2 or TRBV6-3 to TRBJ2-7; confidence is insufficient to name the D gene. CDR3 reads: CASSYPAAFYEQYF. Partial CDR3 DNA: TGTGCCAGCAGTTACCCGGCGGCGTTCTACGAG.